The 27 T cell receptor beta chains below come from one sample, sequenced in a study of CD8 T cells in Susac syndrome. Reverse transcription of about 0.5 to 1 ug RNA was performed with random hexamers. TCRdb reprocessed the immunoSEQ multiplex PCR reads with MiXCR, giving one entry per CDR3 protein. The sample includes some 140,000 distinct CDR3 sequences, just under 95% of them seen just once. The material sequenced was CD8+ T cells from PBMCs. These receptors were obtained from a human donor with Susac syndrome.

The chain has TRBV6-4 and TRBJ2-1, with 7 bases lining up with TRBD2. The V gene end was trimmed by 1 base and the J gene end by 6 bases; junction bases not matched to a gene: 6. The CDR3 covers 15 residues. Germline V gene data show CDR1 as MRHNA and CDR2 as SNTAGT. The chain's CDR3 is CASSDWSSGINEQFF. The DNA of the CDR3 is TGTGCCAGCAGTGACTGGTCTAGCGGTATCAATGAGCAGTTCTTC.

The chain joins TRBV7-9 to TRBJ1-1, with 7 bases aligning to TRBD1. Unmatched junction bases numbered 3, after V lost 4 bases and J lost 1 base. The CDR3 has 14 amino acids. CDR1 and CDR2 (germline): SEHNR, FQNEAQ (reference sequence). This CDR3 reads CASSSTGTNTEAFF. In DNA, the CDR3 is TGTGCCAGCAGCTCGACAGGGACGAACACTGAAGCTTTCTTT.

This rearrangement joins TRBV27 to TRBJ1-2; tentatively, D is TRBD1 (6 bases). Germline V lookup: CDR1 MNHEY, CDR2 SMNVEV (reference sequence). Trimming pared 1 base from V and 7 bases from J, leaving 16 bases between. The CDR3 loop spans 15 amino acids. This CDR3 reads CASSLFGGLPSGYTF. CDR3 DNA sequence: TGTGCCAGCAGTTTATTCGGGGGCTTACCGAGTGGCTACACCTTC.

This sequence joins TRBV6-4 and TRBJ2-1; TRBD2 is a possible D gene (8 bases). Germline V gene data show CDR1 as MRHNA and CDR2 as SNTAGT. This CDR3 contains 15 residues. V was clipped by 10 bases and J by 6 bases, with 22 bases between them. The CDR3 DNA is TGTGCCATCCAGGGGGGGAGCGGGAGTCTCAATGAGCAGTTCTTC. Amino acid sequence: CAIQGGSGSLNEQFF.

This chain uses TRBV9 with TRBJ2-1; D remains unclear. The length of the CDR3 is 12 residues. Between the trimmed V and J ends, which lost 4 bases and 5 bases, there was a span of 7 bases. Germline values: CDR1 SGDLS, CDR2 YYNGEE. The CDR3 reads CASSPFDNEQFF. In nucleotides, the CDR3 is TGTGCCAGCAGCCCCTTTGACAATGAGCAGTTCTTC.

The chain combines TRBV9 with TRBJ1-1; weak D call: TRBD1 (6 bases). With 3 bases removed from V and 4 bases from J, the gap between germline ends came to 13 bases. Germline CDR1 and CDR2: SGDLS and YYNGEE. There are 14 residues in the CDR3. The CDR3 nucleotides are TGTGCCAGCAGCGATCAGGGGAAGGGCACTGAAGCTTTCTTT. It specifies CASSDQGKGTEAFF.

The chain joins TRBV5-4 to TRBJ2-7; the D call may be TRBD1 or TRBD2 (7 bases each). Germline V gene lookup returns CDR1 SGHNT and CDR2 YYREEE (reference sequence). The V end lost 2 bases, the J end lost 5 bases, and 14 bases lay between the germline ends. The CDR3 spans 14 residues. CDR3 sequence: CASSFRGGSHEQYF. CDR3 bases: TGTGCCAGCAGCTTCAGGGGGGGATCCCACGAGCAGTACTTC.

The chain uses TRBV27 and TRBJ2-1; D is ambiguous. V shed 10 bases and J shed 2 bases, with 15 bases lying between them. The CDR3 consists of 14 residues. Germline V gene data show CDR1 as MNHEY and CDR2 as SMNVEV (reference sequence). The CDR3 DNA follows: TGTGCCACTACCCGGACCCCTCCCTACAATGAGCAGTTCTTC. Its translation is CATTRTPPYNEQFF.

The chain recombines TRBV5-6 with TRBJ2-5; the D gene is possibly TRBD1 (5 bases). The germline gives CDR1 SGHDT, CDR2 YYEEEE. With 2 bases removed from V and 2 bases from J, the gap between germline ends came to 10 bases. CDR3 length: 14 residues. The CDR3 region is CASSFLTEQETQYF. The CDR3, as DNA: TGTGCCAGCAGCTTTTTGACAGAACAAGAGACCCAGTACTTC.

The chain employs TRBV27 and TRBJ2-5; no clear D. The CDR3 sequence is 15 residues long. V lost 1 base and J 2 bases, leaving 11 bases between the germline ends. CDR1 and CDR2 from the germline V gene are MNHEY and SMNVEV (reference sequence). DNA of the CDR3: TGTGCCAGCAGTTTATTGACCAGCCGTCAAGAGACCCAGTACTTC. Amino acid sequence: CASSLLTSRQETQYF.

The chain couples TRBV14 to TRBJ1-5, with D perhaps matching TRBD1 (6 bases). The V gene lost 4 bases and the J gene lost 7 bases, with 14 bases spanning the gap. The CDR3 sequence is 14 residues long. Germline V gives CDR1 SGHDN, CDR2 FVKESK. The CDR3 sequence is CASSPPGGDQPQHF. CDR3 nucleotide sequence: TGTGCCAGCAGCCCCCCCGGGGGCGACCAGCCCCAGCATTTT.

V gene TRBV7-9 combines with J gene TRBJ1-2; unclear D gene. Germline CDR1 is SEHNR and CDR2 is FQNEAQ (reference sequence). There are 15 residues in the CDR3. V was pared by 5 bases and J by 3 bases, with 16 bases between. The CDR3 here is CASSAPKFGDYGYTF. CDR3 sequence (DNA): TGTGCCAGCAGCGCCCCAAAGTTTGGGGACTATGGCTACACCTTC. Looking up the rest from reference TRBV7-9 and TRBJ1-2 gives the full variable domain: DTGVSQNPRHKITKRGQNVTFRCDPISEHNRLYWYRQTLGQGPEFLTYFQNEAQLEKSRLLSDRFSAERPKGSFSTLEIQRTEQGDSAMYLCASSAPKFGDYGYTFGSGTRLTVV.

The chain combines TRBV9 with TRBJ2-7; TRBD2 is a possible D gene (6 bases). This CDR3 has 13 amino acids. Trimming cost V 4 bases and J 3 bases, with 11 bases left between them. Germline CDR1 is SGDLS and CDR2 is YYNGEE. The CDR3 DNA reads as TGTGCCAGCAGCCCCGCGGGGCACTACGAGCAGTACTTC. It encodes CASSPAGHYEQYF.

V gene TRBV18 combines with J gene TRBJ1-2, with D unresolved. The germline V and J ends were trimmed by 3 bases and 1 base, with 15 bases remaining between them. The CDR3 sequence is 16 residues long. Germline V lookup: CDR1 KGHSH, CDR2 LQKENI. In nucleotides, the CDR3 is TGTGCCAGCTCACCCCTTCACCTCTCGAATAACTATGGCTACACCTTC. Its protein is CASSPLHLSNNYGYTF.

V gene TRBV7-9 combines with J gene TRBJ1-5; possibly TRBD1 for D (6 bases). Germline assignment: CDR1 SEHNR and CDR2 FQNEAQ (reference sequence). The length of the CDR3 is 17 residues. Trimming pared 4 bases from V and 5 bases from J, leaving 21 bases between. The CDR3 DNA reads as TGTGCCAGCAGCTCTACAGGGAGCGGCCGCGGGCATCAGCCCCAGCATTTT. This codes for CASSSTGSGRGHQPQHF.

The chain is built from TRBV24-1 and TRBJ2-2; D unclear. The V gene's germline CDR1 is KGHDR and CDR2 SFDVKD. The CDR3 covers 12 residues. V shed 8 bases and J shed 3 bases, with 6 bases lying between them. In DNA form, the CDR3 reads TGTGCCACCATGTTGGACACCGGGGAGCTGTTTTTT. This sequence encodes CATMLDTGELFF.

The count of this clonotype is one. CDR3 bases: TGCGCCAGCGCTAGGGGGACTGGCATTCAGTACTTC. Translated: CASARGTGIQYF. The chain recombines TRBV4-1 with TRBJ2-4; the D gene could be TRBD1 or TRBD2 (6 bases each). CDR1 and CDR2 from the germline V gene are MGHRA and YSYEKL. Trimming removed 8 bases at V and 9 bases at J, with 14 bases between. The CDR3 covers 12 residues.

The V gene is TRBV11-2, the J gene TRBJ2-2; 8 nucleotides agree with TRBD2. This CDR3 spans 16 amino acids. Germline V gene lookup returns CDR1 SGHAT and CDR2 FQNNGV. After removal of 5 bases from V and 3 bases from J, the junction contained 8 bases not matched to a gene. The CDR3 coding sequence is TGTGCCAGCAGCAAGATGACTAGCGTTCACACCGGGGAGCTGTTTTTT. Its protein product is CASSKMTSVHTGELFF.

This clonotype has only one observation. The J gene is TRBJ2-7, the V gene TRBV3-1; no firm D call. The CDR3 loop spans 14 amino acids. Germline values: CDR1 LGHDT, CDR2 YNNKEL (reference sequence). V was trimmed by 4 bases and J by 4 bases, leaving 14 bases between them. CDR3 bases: TGTGCCAGCAGCCCTCGCTCGGACGGGTACGAGCAGTACTTC. It yields the protein CASSPRSDGYEQYF.

V and J are TRBV2 and TRBJ2-2; D ambiguous. Germline CDR1 and CDR2: SNHLY and FYNNEI. The CDR3 has 11 amino acids. V shed 7 bases and J shed 7 bases, with 7 bases lying between them. The CDR3 DNA is TGTGCCAGCAATTTCAACGGGGAGCTGTTTTTT. Its translation is CASNFNGELFF.

This chain connects TRBV2 to TRBJ1-5, with D unresolved. Per the germline V gene, CDR1 is SNHLY and CDR2 is FYNNEI. Trimming pared 0 bases from V and 2 bases from J, leaving 11 bases between. The CDR3 has 16 residues. This chain's CDR3 is CASSEAEGFGNQPQHF. The CDR3 DNA reads as TGTGCCAGCAGTGAAGCAGAGGGCTTTGGCAATCAGCCCCAGCATTTT.

The V call is TRBV27, the J call TRBJ1-2; 7 bases line up with TRBD1. V shed 6 bases and J 7 bases; nucleotides not matched to a gene: 17. This CDR3 contains 16 residues. Germline CDR1 MNHEY, CDR2 SMNVEV (reference sequence). The CDR3 loop is CASSPTGSGQVGGYTF. CDR3 in DNA: TGTGCCAGCAGCCCCACGGGGTCCGGACAGGTTGGTGGCTACACCTTC.

This sequence joins TRBV6-4 and TRBJ2-1; weak D call: TRBD1 (5 bases). The germline V gene has CDR1 MRHNA and CDR2 SNTAGT. This CDR3 is 15 amino acids long. V dropped 6 bases and J dropped 2 bases, with 14 bases sitting between them. The CDR3 bases are TGTGCCAGCAGCTTATCAGGGTTGACCTACAATGAGCAGTTCTTC. Translation: CASSLSGLTYNEQFF.

The V gene is TRBV9, the J gene TRBJ2-7; 11 bases map to TRBD2. CDR3 length: 18 amino acids. The ends lost 3 bases at V and 4 bases at J; junction bases unmatched: 15. CDR1 SGDLS and CDR2 YYNGEE come from the germline V gene. The DNA for the CDR3 is TGTGCCAGCAGCGGAACAGACAGACTAGCGGGACGGGGATACGAGCAGTACTTC. Residues: CASSGTDRLAGRGYEQYF. The variable domain in full, with the rest retrieved from reference TRBV9 and TRBJ2-7, is DSGVTQTPKHLITATGQRVTLRCSPRSGDLSVYWYQQSLDQGLQFLIQYYNGEERAKGNILERFSAQQFPDLHSELNLSSLELGDSALYFCASSGTDRLAGRGYEQYFGPGTRLTVT.

This chain connects TRBV7-9 to TRBJ2-1, with 9 bases that match TRBD2. J was trimmed by 8 bases and V by 1 base; bases with no gene match: 6. The germline V gene has CDR1 SEHNR and CDR2 FQNEAQ (reference sequence). CDR3 length: 15 amino acids. The CDR3 reads CASSLEREAMDEQFF. CDR3 nucleotide sequence: TGTGCCAGCAGCTTAGAGCGGGAGGCCATGGATGAGCAGTTCTTC.

The chain has TRBV19 and TRBJ2-1, with TRBD2 matching 7 bases. Germline values: CDR1 LNHDA, CDR2 SQIVND (reference sequence). This CDR3 is built from 14 residues. With V trimmed by 7 bases and J by 0 bases, 3 bases remained unmatched. The CDR3 nucleotides are TGTGCCAGTACAGCGGGAAGCTCCTACAATGAGCAGTTCTTC. Translation: CASTAGSSYNEQFF.

The rearrangement joins TRBV27 to TRBJ2-3; D might be TRBD1 (6 bases). The CDR3 totals 16 residues. The V end lost 5 bases, the J end lost 1 base, and 16 bases lay between the germline ends. Germline V gene sequence: CDR1 MNHEY, CDR2 SMNVEV (reference sequence). The CDR3 sequence is CASSPRTVLRTDTQYF. In DNA form, the CDR3 reads TGTGCCAGCAGTCCCCGGACAGTTCTACGCACAGATACGCAGTATTTT.